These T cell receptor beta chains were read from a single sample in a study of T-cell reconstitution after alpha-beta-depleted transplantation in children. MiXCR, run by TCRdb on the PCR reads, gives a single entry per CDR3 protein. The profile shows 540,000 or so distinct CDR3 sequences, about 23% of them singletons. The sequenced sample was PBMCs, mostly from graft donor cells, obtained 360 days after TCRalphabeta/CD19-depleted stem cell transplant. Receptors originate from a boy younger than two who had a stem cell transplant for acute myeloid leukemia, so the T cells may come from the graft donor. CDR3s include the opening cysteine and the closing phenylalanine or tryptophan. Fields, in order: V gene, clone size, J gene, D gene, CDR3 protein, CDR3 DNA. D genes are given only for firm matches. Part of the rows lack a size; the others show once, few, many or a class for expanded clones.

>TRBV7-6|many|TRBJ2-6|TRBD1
CASSITGTGTLANVLTF
TGTGCCAGCAGCATAACCGGGACAGGGACTTTGGCCAACGTCCTGACTTTC
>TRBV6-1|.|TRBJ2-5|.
CASSALGRGTQYF
TGTGCCAGCAGTGCGTTGGGAAGGGGGACCCAGTACTTC
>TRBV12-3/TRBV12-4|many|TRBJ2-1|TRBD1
CASRVDRGLYNEQFF
TGTGCCAGCAGGGTGGACAGGGGTCTCTACAATGAGCAGTTCTTC
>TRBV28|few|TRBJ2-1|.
CASSWAGGPWEQFF
TGTGCCAGCAGTTGGGCAGGAGGTCCTTGGGAGCAGTTCTTC
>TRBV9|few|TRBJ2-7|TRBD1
CASSPSATGGFLPQYF
TGTGCCAGCAGCCCCTCCGCCACAGGGGGCTTCTTGCCGCAGTACTTC
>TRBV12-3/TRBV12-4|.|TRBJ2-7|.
CASSFTPDRFYEQYF
TGTGCCAGCAGTTTTACTCCTGACAGGTTCTACGAGCAGTACTTC
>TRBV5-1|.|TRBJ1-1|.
CASSSLYGANTEAFF
TGCGCCAGCAGCTCCCTGTACGGGGCGAACACTGAAGCTTTCTTT
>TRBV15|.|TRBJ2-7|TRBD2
CATSRVGGEKFYEQYF
TGTGCCACCAGCAGAGTGGGAGGGGAAAAATTCTACGAGCAGTACTTC
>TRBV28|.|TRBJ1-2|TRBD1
CASRPGQGLNGYTF
TGTGCCAGCAGGCCCGGACAGGGTCTCAATGGCTACACCTTC
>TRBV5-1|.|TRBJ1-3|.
CASSPTSSSGNTIYF
TGCGCCAGCAGCCCCACGTCCAGCTCTGGAAACACCATATATTTT
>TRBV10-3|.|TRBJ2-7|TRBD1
CAIGTEPYEQYF
TGTGCCATCGGGACAGAACCCTACGAGCAGTACTTC
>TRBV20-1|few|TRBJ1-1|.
CSARGQPQRSEAFF
TGCAGTGCTAGAGGACAACCACAGCGGTCTGAAGCTTTCTTT
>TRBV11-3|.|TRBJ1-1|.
CASSLDLVRNTEAFF
TGTGCCAGCAGCTTAGATCTGGTCAGGAACACTGAAGCTTTCTTT
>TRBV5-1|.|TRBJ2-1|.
CASSTHYSGSYNEQFF
TGCGCCAGCAGCACCCATTACAGCGGGTCTTACAATGAGCAGTTCTTC
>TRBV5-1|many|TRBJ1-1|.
CASSTLGGKNTEAFF
TGCGCCAGCAGCACCCTCGGAGGGAAGAACACTGAAGCTTTCTTT
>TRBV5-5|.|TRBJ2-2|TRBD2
CASRGGAANTGELFF
TGTGCCAGCAGGGGAGGGGCAGCTAACACCGGGGAGCTGTTTTTT
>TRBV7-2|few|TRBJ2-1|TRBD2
CASRRGLAGHYNEQFF
TGTGCCAGCAGACGCGGACTAGCGGGGCACTACAATGAGCAGTTCTTC
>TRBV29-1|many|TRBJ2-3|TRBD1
CSVAGQGFPDTQYF
TGCAGCGTTGCCGGACAGGGCTTCCCAGATACGCAGTATTTT
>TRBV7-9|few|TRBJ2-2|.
CASSSWELFF
TGTGCCAGCAGTTCCTGGGAGCTGTTTTTT
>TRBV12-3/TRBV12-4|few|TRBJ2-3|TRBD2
CASSRLARGSDTQYF
TGTGCCAGCAGTCGACTAGCGAGGGGGTCAGATACGCAGTATTTT
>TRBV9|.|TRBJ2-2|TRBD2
CASSVLGGINTGELFF
TGTGCCAGCAGCGTACTCGGGGGGATAAACACCGGGGAGCTGTTTTTT
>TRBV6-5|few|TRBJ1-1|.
CASSYSQRNTEAFF
TGTGCCAGCAGTTACTCGCAAAGAAACACTGAAGCTTTCTTT
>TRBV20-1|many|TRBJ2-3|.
CSAKTGATDTQYF
TGCAGTGCCAAAACTGGGGCCACAGATACGCAGTATTTT
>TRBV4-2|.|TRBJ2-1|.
CASSQEVSVLDQQFF
TGTGCCAGCAGCCAAGAAGTATCGGTTCTAGATCAGCAGTTCTTC
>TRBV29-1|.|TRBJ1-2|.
CSVEINREDLNGYTF
TGCAGCGTTGAAATAAACCGGGAAGACCTAAATGGCTACACCTTC
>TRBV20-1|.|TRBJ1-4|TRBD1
CSASSRGEKLFF
TGCAGTGCTAGCTCCAGGGGGGAAAAACTGTTTTTT
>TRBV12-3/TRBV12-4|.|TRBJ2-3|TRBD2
CASSALGGSDTQYF
TGTGCCAGCAGTGCCCTGGGGGGGTCAGATACGCAGTATTTT
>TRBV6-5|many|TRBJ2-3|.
CASSYTGDTQYF
TGTGCCAGCAGTTACACGGGAGATACGCAGTATTTT
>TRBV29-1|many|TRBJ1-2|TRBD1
CSVEQGDYGYTF
TGCAGCGTTGAACAGGGGGACTATGGCTACACCTTC
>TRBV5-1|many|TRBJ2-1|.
CASSWGGYPEQFF
TGCGCCAGCAGCTGGGGTGGCTATCCTGAGCAGTTCTTC
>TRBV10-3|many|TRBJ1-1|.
CAISETGGLSTEAFF
TGTGCCATCAGCGAGACCGGGGGTCTCTCCACTGAAGCTTTCTTT
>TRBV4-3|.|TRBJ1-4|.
CASSQGDDRINEKLFF
TGCGCCAGCAGCCAAGGGGACGACAGGATCAATGAAAAACTGTTTTTT
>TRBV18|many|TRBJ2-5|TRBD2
CASSPTGTIQETQYF
TGTGCCAGCTCACCAACCGGGACTATCCAAGAGACCCAGTACTTC
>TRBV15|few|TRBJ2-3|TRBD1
CATSRVRTGPTDTQYF
TGTGCCACCAGCAGAGTTAGGACAGGCCCCACAGATACGCAGTATTTT
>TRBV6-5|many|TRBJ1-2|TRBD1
CASISTGRDYGYTF
TGTGCCAGCATCTCGACAGGGAGGGACTATGGCTACACCTTC
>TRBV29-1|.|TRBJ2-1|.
CSVLGQGGYNEQFF
TGCAGCGTTCTGGGCCAGGGCGGATACAATGAGCAGTTCTTC
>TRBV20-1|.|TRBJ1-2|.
CSVGGSANGYTF
TGCAGTGTTGGGGGCAGCGCAAATGGCTACACCTTC
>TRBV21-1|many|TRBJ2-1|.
CASPDRRVDNEQFF
TGTGCCAGCCCTGACAGGCGGGTGGACAATGAGCAGTTCTTC
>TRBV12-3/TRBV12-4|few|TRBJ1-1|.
CASAERGGISTEAFF
TGTGCCAGCGCAGAGAGGGGAGGGATAAGTACTGAAGCTTTCTTT
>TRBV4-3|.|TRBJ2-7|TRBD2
CASSQEPGLAGESYEQYF
TGCGCCAGCAGCCAAGAACCCGGACTAGCGGGGGAGTCCTACGAGCAGTACTTC
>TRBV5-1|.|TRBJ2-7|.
CASSEGNEQYF
TGCGCCAGCAGCGAGGGGAACGAGCAGTACTTC
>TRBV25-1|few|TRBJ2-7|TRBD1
CASSATGTGYYEQYF
TGTGCCAGCAGTGCCACCGGGACAGGGTACTACGAGCAGTACTTC
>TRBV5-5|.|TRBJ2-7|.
CASSFSYMGYEQYF
TGTGCCAGCAGCTTTAGTTATATGGGCTACGAGCAGTACTTC
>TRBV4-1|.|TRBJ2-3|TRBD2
CASSQAGGSSTDTQYF
TGCGCCAGCAGCCAAGCGGGAGGGTCTAGCACAGATACGCAGTATTTT
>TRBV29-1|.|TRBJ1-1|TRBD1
CSVDKGATEAFF
TGCAGCGTTGATAAGGGGGCAACTGAAGCTTTCTTT
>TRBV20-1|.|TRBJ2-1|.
CSARVGGREQFF
TGCAGTGCTAGAGTGGGGGGCCGAGAGCAGTTCTTC
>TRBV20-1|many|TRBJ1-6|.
CSAITGGTNSPLHF
TGCAGTGCCATCACCGGGGGTACCAATTCACCCCTCCACTTT
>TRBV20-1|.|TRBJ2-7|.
CSARTAASPRSSYEQYF
TGCAGTGCTCGGACAGCCGCCTCCCCGAGGAGCTCCTACGAGCAGTACTTC